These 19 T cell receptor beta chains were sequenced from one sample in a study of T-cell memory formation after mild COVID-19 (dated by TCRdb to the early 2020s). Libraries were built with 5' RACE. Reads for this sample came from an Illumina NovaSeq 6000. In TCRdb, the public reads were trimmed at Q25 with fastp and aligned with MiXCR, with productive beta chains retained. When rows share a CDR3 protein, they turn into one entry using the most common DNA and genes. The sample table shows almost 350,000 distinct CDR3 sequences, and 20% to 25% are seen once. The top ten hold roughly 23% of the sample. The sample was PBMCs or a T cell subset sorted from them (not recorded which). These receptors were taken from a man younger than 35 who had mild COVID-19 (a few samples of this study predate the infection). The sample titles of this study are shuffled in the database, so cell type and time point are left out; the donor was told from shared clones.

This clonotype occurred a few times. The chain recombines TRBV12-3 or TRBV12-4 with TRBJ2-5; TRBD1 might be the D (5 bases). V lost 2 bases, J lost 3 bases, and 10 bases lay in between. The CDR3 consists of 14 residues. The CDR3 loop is CASSLMQGEETQYF. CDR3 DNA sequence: TGTGCCAGCAGTTTAATGCAGGGCGAAGAGACCCAGTACTTC.

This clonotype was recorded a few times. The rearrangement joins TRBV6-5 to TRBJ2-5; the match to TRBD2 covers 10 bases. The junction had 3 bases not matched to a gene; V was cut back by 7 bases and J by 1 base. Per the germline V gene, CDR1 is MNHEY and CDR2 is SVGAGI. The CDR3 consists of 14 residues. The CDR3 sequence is CASIQRGGQETQYF. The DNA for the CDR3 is TGTGCCAGCATCCAGCGGGGGGGCCAAGAGACCCAGTACTTC.

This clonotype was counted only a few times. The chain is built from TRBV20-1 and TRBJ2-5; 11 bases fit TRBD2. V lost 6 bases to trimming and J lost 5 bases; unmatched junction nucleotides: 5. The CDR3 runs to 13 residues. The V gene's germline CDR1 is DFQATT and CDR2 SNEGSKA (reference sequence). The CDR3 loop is CSAVAGGRETQYF. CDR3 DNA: TGCAGTGCCGTAGCGGGGGGGCGGGAGACCCAGTACTTC.

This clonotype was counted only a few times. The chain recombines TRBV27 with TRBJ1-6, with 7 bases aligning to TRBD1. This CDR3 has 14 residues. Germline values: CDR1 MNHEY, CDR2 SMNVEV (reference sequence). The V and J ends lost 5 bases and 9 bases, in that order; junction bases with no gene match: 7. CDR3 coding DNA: TGTGCCAGCAGTCTGACAGGGACCCTTTCACCCCTCCACTTT. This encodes CASSLTGTLSPLHF.

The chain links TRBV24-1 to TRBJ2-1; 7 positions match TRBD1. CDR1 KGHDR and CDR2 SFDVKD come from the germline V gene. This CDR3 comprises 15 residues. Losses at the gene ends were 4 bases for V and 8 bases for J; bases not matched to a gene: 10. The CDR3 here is CATSEPETGSHEQFF. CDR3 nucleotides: TGTGCCACCAGTGAACCAGAGACAGGGTCCCATGAGCAGTTCTTC.

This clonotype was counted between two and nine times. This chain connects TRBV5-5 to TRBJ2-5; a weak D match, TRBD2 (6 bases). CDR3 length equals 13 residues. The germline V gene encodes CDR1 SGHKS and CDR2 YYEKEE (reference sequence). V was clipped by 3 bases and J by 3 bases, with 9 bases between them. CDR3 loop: CASSWTGEETQYF. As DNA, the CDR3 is TGTGCCAGCAGCTGGACGGGGGAAGAGACCCAGTACTTC.

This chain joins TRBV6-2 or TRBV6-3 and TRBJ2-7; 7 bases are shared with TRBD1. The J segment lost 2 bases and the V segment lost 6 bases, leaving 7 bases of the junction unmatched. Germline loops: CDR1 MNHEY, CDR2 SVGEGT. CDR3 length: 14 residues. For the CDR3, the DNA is TGTGCCAGCAGGTCCCCCGGGACAGCCTACGAGCAGTACGTC. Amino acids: CASRSPGTAYEQYV.

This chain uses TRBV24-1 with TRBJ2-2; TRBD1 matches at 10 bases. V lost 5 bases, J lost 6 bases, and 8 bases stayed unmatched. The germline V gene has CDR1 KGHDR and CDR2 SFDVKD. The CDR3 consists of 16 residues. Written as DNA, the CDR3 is TGTGCCACCAGTGCTCGTACCGGGACAGGGGCCGGGGAGCTGTTTTTT. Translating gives CATSARTGTGAGELFF.

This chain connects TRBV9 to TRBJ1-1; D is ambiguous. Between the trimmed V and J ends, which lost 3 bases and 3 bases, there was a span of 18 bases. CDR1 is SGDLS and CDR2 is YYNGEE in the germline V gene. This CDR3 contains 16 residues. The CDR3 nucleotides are TGTGCCAGCAGCGGAGGGTTGGCCGAAAGCGACACTGAAGCTTTCTTT. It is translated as CASSGGLAESDTEAFF.

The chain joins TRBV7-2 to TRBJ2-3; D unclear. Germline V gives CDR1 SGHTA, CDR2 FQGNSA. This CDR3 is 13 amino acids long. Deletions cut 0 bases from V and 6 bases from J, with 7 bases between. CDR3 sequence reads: CASSLAYRDTQYF. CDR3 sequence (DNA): TGTGCCAGCAGCTTAGCTTACCGGGATACGCAGTATTTT.

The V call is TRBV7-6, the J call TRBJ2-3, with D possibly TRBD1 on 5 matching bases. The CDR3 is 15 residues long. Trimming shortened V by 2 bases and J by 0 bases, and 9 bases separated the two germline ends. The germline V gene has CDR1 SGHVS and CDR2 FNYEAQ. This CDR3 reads CASSLMAGSTDTQYF. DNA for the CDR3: TGTGCCAGCAGCTTAATGGCAGGGAGCACAGATACGCAGTATTTT.

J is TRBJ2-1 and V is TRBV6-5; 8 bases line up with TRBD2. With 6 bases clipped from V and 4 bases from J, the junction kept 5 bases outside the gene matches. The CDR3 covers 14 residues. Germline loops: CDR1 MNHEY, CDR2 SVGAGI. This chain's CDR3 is CASSEPSGYNEQFF. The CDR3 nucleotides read TGTGCCAGCAGCGAGCCTAGCGGGTACAATGAGCAGTTCTTC.

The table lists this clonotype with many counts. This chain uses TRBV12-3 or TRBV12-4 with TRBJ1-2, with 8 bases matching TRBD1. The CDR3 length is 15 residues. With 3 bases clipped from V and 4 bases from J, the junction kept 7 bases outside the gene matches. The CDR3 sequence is CASSFLDRVVYGYTF. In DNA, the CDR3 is TGTGCCAGCAGTTTTTTGGACAGGGTCGTCTATGGCTACACCTTC.

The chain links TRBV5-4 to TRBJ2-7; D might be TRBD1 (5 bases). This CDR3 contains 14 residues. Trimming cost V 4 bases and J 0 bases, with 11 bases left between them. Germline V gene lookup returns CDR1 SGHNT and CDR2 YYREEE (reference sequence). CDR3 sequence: CASSHQDTSYEQYF. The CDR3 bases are TGTGCCAGCAGCCACCAGGACACCTCCTACGAGCAGTACTTC.

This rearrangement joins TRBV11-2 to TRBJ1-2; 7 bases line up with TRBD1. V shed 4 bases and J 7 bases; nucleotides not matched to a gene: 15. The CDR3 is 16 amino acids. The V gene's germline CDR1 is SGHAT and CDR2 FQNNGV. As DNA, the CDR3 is TGTGCCAGCAGCTCTGGGGGAGGGGGCGTATCTGCTGGCTACACCTTC. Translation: CASSSGGGGVSAGYTF. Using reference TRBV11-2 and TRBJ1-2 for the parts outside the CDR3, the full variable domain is EAGVAQSPRYKIIEKRQSVAFWCNPISGHATLYWYQQILGQGPKLLIQFQNNGVVDDSQLPKDRFSAERLKGVDSTLKIQPAKLEDSAVYLCASSSGGGGVSAGYTFGSGTRLTVV.

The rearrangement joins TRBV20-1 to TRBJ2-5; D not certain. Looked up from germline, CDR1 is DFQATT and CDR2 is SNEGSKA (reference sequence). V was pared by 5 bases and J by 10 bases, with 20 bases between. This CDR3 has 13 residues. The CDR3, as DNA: TGCAGTGCTCCCCGGACCGGCGGCGGTGACCAGTACTTC. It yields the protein CSAPRTGGGDQYF.

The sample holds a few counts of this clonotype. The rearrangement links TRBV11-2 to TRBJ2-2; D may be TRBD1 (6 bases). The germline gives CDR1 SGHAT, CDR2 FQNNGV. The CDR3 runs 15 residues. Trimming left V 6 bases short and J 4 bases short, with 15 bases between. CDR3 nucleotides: TGTGCCAGCAGTCAGGGGCCTAGAATCACCGGGGAGCTGTTTTTT. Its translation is CASSQGPRITGELFF. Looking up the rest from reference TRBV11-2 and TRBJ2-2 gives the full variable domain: EAGVAQSPRYKIIEKRQSVAFWCNPISGHATLYWYQQILGQGPKLLIQFQNNGVVDDSQLPKDRFSAERLKGVDSTLKIQPAKLEDSAVYLCASSQGPRITGELFFGEGSRLTVL.

The chain's CDR3 is CASSQDTSVWGTDTQYF. The CDR3 nucleotides are TGTGCCAGCAGCCAAGACACTAGCGTTTGGGGCACAGATACGCAGTATTTT. The J gene is TRBJ2-3, the V gene TRBV3-1, with 7 bases identical to TRBD2. V lost 0 bases and J lost 1; bases outside the gene matches: 7. The CDR3 has 17 amino acids. The germline V gene encodes CDR1 LGHDT and CDR2 YNNKEL (reference sequence).

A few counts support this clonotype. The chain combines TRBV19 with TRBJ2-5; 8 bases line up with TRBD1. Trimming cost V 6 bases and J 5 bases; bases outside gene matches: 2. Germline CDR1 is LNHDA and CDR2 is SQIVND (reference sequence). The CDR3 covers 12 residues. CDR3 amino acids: CASRNRGETQYF. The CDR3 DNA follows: TGTGCCAGTAGGAACAGGGGGGAGACCCAGTACTTC.